This T cell receptor (beta chain) was obtained from a study of T cell repertoires in cytomegalovirus infection. Overall study: TCR beta signatures that were public indicated CMV infection and matching HLA type.

Germline-derived CDR1 and CDR2 are SGHTA and FQGNSA. V dropped 7 bases and J dropped 2 bases, with 17 bases sitting between them. The length of the CDR3 is 15 residues. For this clonotype: Its target is not known. This may be a read error: a much more frequent sequence differs by one nucleotide. The final CDR3 position lacks the conserved phenylalanine or tryptophan, pointing to a likely read error.

From the reads, TCRdb called clonotypes with MiXCR, one entry per CDR3 protein. Of fewer than 400,000 distinct CDR3 sequences listed, 15% to 20% are singletons. Study conclusions and caveats: Predominance within the ex vivo response was attributable to HLA-C-restricted CMV-specific TCR beta clonotypes. Cumulated frequencies of public TCR beta families served to identify carriers of CMV plus the relevant HLA.

What was sequenced was PBMCs. The gene calls are TRBV7-2 and TRBJ2-5; D assignment may be TRBD1 or TRBD2 (5 bases each). The TCR sequence derives from a human donor in good health (CMV status not recorded). Some clones in this sample may be carry-over from other donors' samples. CDR3 protein: CASTLGDARQETQYS. Written as DNA, the CDR3 is TGTGCCAGCACTCTGGGGGACGCACGGCAAGAGACCCAGTACTCC.